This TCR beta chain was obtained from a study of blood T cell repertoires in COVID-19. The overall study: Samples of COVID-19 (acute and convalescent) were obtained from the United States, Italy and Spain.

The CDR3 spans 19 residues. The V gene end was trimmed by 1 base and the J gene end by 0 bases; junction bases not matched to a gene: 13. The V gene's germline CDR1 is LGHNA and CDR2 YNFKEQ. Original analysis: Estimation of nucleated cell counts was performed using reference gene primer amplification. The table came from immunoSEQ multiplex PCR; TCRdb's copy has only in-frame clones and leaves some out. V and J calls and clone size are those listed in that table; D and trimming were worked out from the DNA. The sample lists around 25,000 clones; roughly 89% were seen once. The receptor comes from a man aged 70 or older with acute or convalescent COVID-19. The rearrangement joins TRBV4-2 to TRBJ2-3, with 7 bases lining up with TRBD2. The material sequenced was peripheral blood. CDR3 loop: CASSQAKGLTRTSTDTQYF. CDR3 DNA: TGTGCCAGCAGCCAAGCAAAGGGACTAACCAGGACTAGCACAGATACGCAGTATTTT.